The source of this T cell receptor (beta chain) is a study of T cell changes during pregnancy in multiple sclerosis. Sequencing used immunoSEQ multiplex PCR; TCRdb keeps in-frame clones, though not all of them. This table has more than 75,000 clones, over 80% appearing once. After removal of 2 bases from V and 6 bases from J, the junction contained 5 bases not matched to a gene. Germline values: CDR1 SGHTA, CDR2 FQGNSA. This CDR3 spans 15 amino acids. This clone was observed once. The source was peripheral blood, collected in the first trimester of pregnancy. The chain couples TRBV7-2 to TRBJ1-5; 9 bases align to TRBD1. The TCR sequence derives from a female donor with multiple sclerosis, enrolled in a pregnancy study. This CDR3 reads CASSLLQGARQPQHF. The CDR3 DNA is TGTGCCAGCAGCTTACTACAGGGGGCTCGTCAGCCCCAGCATTTT.